This entry lists 2 T cell receptor beta chains sequenced from one sample in a study of cytomegalovirus exposure and HLA in healthy donors. The PCR was carried out with 60 Vbeta primers and 13 Jbeta primers. Sequencing was performed with immunoSEQ multiplex PCR; in TCRdb, only in-frame clones are kept and a portion is missing. The sample contains roughly 200,000 clones, around 70% of which appear only once. The sequenced material came from PBMCs. The receptors shown here come from a male donor in good health and CMV-seronegative.

The genes are TRBV30 and TRBJ1-4; D not resolved. The V end was cut by 2 bases, the J end by 8 bases, with 15 bases between. The CDR3 consists of 14 residues. The germline V gene encodes CDR1 GTSNPN and CDR2 SVGIG (reference sequence). DNA of the CDR3: TGTGCCTGGAGTAAAGACGCCGGAGGGGAAAAACTGTTTTTT. This encodes CAWSKDAGGEKLFF.

The chain has TRBV11-2 and TRBJ2-7, with D tentatively TRBD2 (6 bases). Per the germline V gene, CDR1 is SGHAT and CDR2 is FQNNGV. The V and J ends lost 5 bases and 6 bases respectively, with 17 bases between them. CDR3 length equals 14 residues. The CDR3 coding sequence is TGTGCCAGCAGCGTCCGGGACTTGACCGTCGAGCAGTACTTC. Protein: CASSVRDLTVEQYF.